This T cell receptor beta chain was identified during a study of human T cells and chemical hapten exposure. Study-level information: 2% DPC applied to an approximately 2 cm by approximately 2 cm arm area sensitized donors.

This sample's time point: patch test 2, 6 weeks after DPC sensitization. Treatment specified: therapeutic diphenylcyclopropenone sensitization with weekly scalp DPC. From germline, CDR1 is MNHEY and CDR2 SVGEGT. CDR3 length: 14 amino acids. In regard to this clonotype: The junction differs from germline at one of its ends, possibly a read error.

MiXCR was run by TCRdb on the RACE reads, yielding one entry per CDR3 protein. The table shows a few hundred thousand distinct CDR3 sequences, with under 6.5% occurring only once. The sequencing used whole blood, collected in connection with sensitization to the hapten diphenylcyclopropenone (DPC). This chain uses TRBV6-2 or TRBV6-3 with TRBJ2-5, with TRBD2 matching 9 bases. The sequence was obtained from a woman aged 18-29 years with alopecia areata. Some clones in this sample may be carry-over from other donors' samples. For the CDR3, the DNA is TGTGCCAGCACTAAACTAGCGGGCCAAAAGACCCAGTACTTC. It specifies CASTKLAGQKTQYF.